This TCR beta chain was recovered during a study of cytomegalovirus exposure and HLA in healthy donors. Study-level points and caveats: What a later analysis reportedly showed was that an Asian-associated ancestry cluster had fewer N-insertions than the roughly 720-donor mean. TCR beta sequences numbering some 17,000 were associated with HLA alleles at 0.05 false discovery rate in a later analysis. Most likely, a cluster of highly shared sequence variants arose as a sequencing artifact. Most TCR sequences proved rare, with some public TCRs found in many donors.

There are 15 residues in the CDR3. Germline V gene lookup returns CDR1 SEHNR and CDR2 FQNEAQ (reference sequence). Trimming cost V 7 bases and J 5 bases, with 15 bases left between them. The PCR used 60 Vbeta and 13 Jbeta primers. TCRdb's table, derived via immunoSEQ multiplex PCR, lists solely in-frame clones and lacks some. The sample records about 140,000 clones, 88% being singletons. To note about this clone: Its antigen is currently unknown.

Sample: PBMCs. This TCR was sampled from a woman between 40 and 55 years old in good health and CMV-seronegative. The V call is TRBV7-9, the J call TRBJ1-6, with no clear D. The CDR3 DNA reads TGTGCCAGCACCCCCCCGGGTACCGATAATTCACCCCTCCACTTT. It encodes CASTPPGTDNSPLHF.